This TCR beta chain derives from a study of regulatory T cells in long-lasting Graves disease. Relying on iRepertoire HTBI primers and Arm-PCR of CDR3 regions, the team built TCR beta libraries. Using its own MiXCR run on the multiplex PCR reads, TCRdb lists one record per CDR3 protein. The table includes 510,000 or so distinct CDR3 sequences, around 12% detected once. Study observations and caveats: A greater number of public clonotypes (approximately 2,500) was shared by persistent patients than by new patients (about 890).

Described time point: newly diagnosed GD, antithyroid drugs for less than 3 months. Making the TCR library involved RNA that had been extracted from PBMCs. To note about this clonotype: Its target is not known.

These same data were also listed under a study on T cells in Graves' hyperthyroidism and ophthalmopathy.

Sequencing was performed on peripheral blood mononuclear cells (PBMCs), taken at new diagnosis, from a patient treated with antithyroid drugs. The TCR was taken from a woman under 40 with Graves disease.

The CDR3 here is CATSLRRTYNEQFF. CDR3 nucleotides: TGTGCCACCAGCTTGAGACGAACCTACAATGAGCAGTTCTTC. The gene calls are TRBV15 and TRBJ2-1; the D is unclear. V was clipped by 5 bases and J by 2 bases, with 10 bases between them. From germline, CDR1 is LNHNV and CDR2 YYDKDF (reference sequence). This CDR3 comprises 14 residues.